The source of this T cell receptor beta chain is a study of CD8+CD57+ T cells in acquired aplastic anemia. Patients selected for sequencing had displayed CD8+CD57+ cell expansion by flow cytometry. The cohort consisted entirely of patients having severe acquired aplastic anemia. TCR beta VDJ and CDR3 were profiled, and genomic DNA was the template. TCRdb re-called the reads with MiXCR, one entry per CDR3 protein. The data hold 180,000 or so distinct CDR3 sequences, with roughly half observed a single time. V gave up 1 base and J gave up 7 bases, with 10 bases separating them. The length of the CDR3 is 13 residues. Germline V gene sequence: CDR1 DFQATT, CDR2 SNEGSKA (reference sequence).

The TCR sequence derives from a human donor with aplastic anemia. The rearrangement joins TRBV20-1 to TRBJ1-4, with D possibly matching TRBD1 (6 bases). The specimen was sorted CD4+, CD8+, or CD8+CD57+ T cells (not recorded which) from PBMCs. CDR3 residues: CSARVATGEKLFF. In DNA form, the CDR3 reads TGCAGTGCTAGAGTGGCGACAGGTGAAAAACTGTTTTTT.